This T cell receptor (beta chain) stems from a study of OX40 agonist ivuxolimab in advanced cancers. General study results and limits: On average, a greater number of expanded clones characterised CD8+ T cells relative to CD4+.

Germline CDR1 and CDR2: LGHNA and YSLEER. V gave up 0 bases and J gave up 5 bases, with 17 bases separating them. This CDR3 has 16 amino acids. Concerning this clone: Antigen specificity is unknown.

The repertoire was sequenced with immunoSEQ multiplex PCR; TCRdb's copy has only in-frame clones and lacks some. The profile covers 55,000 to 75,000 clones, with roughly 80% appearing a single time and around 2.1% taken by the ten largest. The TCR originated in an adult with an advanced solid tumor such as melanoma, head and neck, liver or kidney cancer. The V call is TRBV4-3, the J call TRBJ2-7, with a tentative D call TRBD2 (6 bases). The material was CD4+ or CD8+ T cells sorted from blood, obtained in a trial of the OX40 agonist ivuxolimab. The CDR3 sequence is CASSQEGQRAIHEQYF. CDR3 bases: TGCGCCAGCAGCCAAGAGGGCCAGCGGGCAATTCACGAGCAGTACTTC.